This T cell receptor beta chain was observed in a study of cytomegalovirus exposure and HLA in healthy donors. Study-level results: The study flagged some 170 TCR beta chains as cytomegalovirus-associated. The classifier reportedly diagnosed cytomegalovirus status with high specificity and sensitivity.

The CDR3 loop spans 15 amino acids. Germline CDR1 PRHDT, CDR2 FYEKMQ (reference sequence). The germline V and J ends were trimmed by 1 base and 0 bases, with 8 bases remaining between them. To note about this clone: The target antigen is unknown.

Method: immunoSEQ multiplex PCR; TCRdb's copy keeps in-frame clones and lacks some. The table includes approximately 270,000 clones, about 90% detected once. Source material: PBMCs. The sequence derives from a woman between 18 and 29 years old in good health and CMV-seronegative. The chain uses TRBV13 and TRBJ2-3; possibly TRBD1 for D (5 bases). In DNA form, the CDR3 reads TGTGCCAGCAGCTTAGTGCAGGGTAGCACAGATACGCAGTATTTT. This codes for CASSLVQGSTDTQYF.